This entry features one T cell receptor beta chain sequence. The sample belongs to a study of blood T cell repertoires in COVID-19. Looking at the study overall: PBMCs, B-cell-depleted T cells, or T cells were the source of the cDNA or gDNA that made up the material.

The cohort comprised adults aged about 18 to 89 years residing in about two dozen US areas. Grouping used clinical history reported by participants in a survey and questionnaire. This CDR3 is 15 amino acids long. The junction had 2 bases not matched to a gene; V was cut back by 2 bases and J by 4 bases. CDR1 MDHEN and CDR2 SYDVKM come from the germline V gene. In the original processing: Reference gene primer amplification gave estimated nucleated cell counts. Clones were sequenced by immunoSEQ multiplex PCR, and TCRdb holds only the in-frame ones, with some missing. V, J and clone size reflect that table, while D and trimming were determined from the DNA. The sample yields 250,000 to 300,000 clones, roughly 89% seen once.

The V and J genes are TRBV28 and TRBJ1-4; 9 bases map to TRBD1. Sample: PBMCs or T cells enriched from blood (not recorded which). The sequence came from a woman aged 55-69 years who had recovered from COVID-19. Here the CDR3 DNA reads TGTGCCAGCAGTTTAGGGGACAGGGATAATGAAAAACTGTTTTTT. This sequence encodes CASSLGDRDNEKLFF.